The T cell receptor beta chain under discussion was sequenced for a study of cytomegalovirus exposure and HLA in healthy donors. Trimming removed 6 bases from V and 0 bases from J, with 12 bases in between. The CDR3 has 15 residues. Looked up from germline, CDR1 is LNHDA and CDR2 is SQIVND (reference sequence). General study findings and limits: Within an earlier analysis, most TCR beta V segments proved productive either about 90% or about 30% of the time. Reportedly, TCR beta sequences accurately predicted HLA-A and HLA-B alleles in most subjects.

It was with 60 Vbeta and 13 Jbeta primers that the PCR ran. The authors' processing: Later work found around 72 million unique TCR beta chains, with 10 million to 14 million shared. Profiling relied on immunoSEQ multiplex PCR, and the TCRdb table lists in-frame clones only, not all of them. V and J calls and clone size come straight from that table; D and trimming were deduced from the DNA. This table has 140,000 to 150,000 clones, over 75% appearing once. With regard to this clone: The antigen is unknown.

This sequence originates from a woman in her 30s in good health and CMV-seronegative. Input material: PBMCs. V usage is TRBV19 and J usage is TRBJ1-5; a weak D match, TRBD1 (5 bases). CDR3 sequence (DNA): TGTGCCAGTAGGTCGTTGACAGTTAGCAATCAGCCCCAGCATTTT. It encodes CASRSLTVSNQPQHF. The entire variable domain, with the rest obtained from reference TRBV19 and TRBJ1-5, is as follows: DGGITQSPKYLFRKEGQNVTLSCEQNLNHDAMYWYRQDPGQGLRLIYYSQIVNDFQKGDIAEGYSVSREKKESFPLTVTSAQKNPTAFYLCASRSLTVSNQPQHFGDGTRLSIL.